What follows are 25 T cell receptor beta chains derived from one specimen sequenced in a study of T cell repertoires in cytomegalovirus infection. Via MiXCR, TCRdb re-called the reads, giving one row per CDR3 protein. The data hold roughly 730,000 distinct CDR3 sequences, with 30% to 35% observed a single time. Their antigens are not known. Material: cultured PBMCs, obtained from culture after CMV antigen stimulation. The receptors stem from a human donor in good health (CMV status not recorded). Some clones in this sample may be carry-over from other donors' samples.

This sequence joins TRBV6-2 or TRBV6-3 and TRBJ2-3, with a weak D call TRBD1 (6 bases). V was cut by 6 bases and J by 7 bases, with 14 bases left in between. This CDR3 has 13 amino acids. Germline-derived CDR1 and CDR2 are MNHEY and SVGEGT. The CDR3 is CASRDHQGNTQYF. The CDR3 nucleotides read TGTGCCAGCAGAGACCACCAGGGGAATACGCAGTATTTT.

The V and J genes are TRBV6-6 and TRBJ2-5; D may be TRBD1 or TRBD2 (5 bases each). CDR1 is MNHNY and CDR2 is SVGAGI in the germline V gene (reference sequence). Trimming took 3 bases from V and 2 from J, leaving 13 bases between them. This CDR3 contains 15 residues. The CDR3 sequence is CASSYSGPPQETQYF. CDR3 sequence (DNA): TGTGCCAGCAGTTATTCGGGACCCCCGCAAGAGACCCAGTACTTC.

The J gene is TRBJ2-1, the V gene TRBV15; 9 positions match TRBD2. Trimming at V came to 5 bases and at J to 2 bases, leaving 16 bases not matched to a gene. Germline-derived CDR1 and CDR2 are LNHNV and YYDKDF (reference sequence). The CDR3 has 19 amino acids. The CDR3 region is CATSPRGAGAGGPYNEQFF. In nucleotides, the CDR3 is TGTGCCACCAGCCCCCGAGGCGCGGGAGCGGGGGGTCCCTACAATGAGCAGTTCTTC. Full variable domain (remainder filled in from reference TRBV15 and TRBJ2-1): DAMVIQNPRYQVTQFGKPVTLSCSQTLNHNVMYWYQQKSSQAPKLLFHYYDKDFNNEADTPDNFQSRRPNTSFCFLDIRSPGLGDTAMYLCATSPRGAGAGGPYNEQFFGPGTRLTVL.

The count of this clonotype is one. The rearrangement joins TRBV4-3 to TRBJ2-1, with 10 bases lining up with TRBD2. This CDR3 is 17 amino acids long. Germline V gives CDR1 LGHNA, CDR2 YSLEER. Trimming removed 4 bases from V and 8 bases from J; junction bases left unmatched: 14. The CDR3 nucleotides read TGCGCCAGCAGCCCCGAGGGGGTAGCGGGGGGTCTCGATGAGCAGTTCTTC. Residues: CASSPEGVAGGLDEQFF.

The CDR3 here is CASIIPPGQGSTGELFF. DNA for the CDR3: TGTGCCAGCATTATCCCTCCGGGACAGGGCAGCACCGGGGAGCTGTTTTTT. V usage is TRBV6-6 and J usage is TRBJ2-2; 9 nucleotides line up with TRBD1. The CDR3 extends over 17 amino acids. Germline CDR1 is MNHNY and CDR2 is SVGAGI (reference sequence). The trim removed 7 bases at V and 4 bases at J, leaving 13 bases unmatched.

This clonotype showed up many times. The CDR3 nucleotides are TGTGCCAGCAGCTCCAACAGGAATTCACCCCTCCACTTT. It is translated as CASSSNRNSPLHF. This rearrangement joins TRBV7-2 to TRBJ1-6; a possible D gene is TRBD1 (5 bases). The CDR3 runs to 13 residues. The germline gives CDR1 SGHTA, CDR2 FQGNSA. The ends were cut back, 4 bases at V and 7 bases at J, with 8 bases in the middle. The complete variable domain, with remaining parts taken from reference TRBV7-2 and TRBJ1-6, reads GAGVSQSPSNKVTEKGKDVELRCDPISGHTALYWYRQSLGQGLEFLIYFQGNSAPDKSGLPSDRFSAERTGGSVSTLTIQRTQQEDSAVYLCASSSNRNSPLHFGNGTRLTVT.

Only a few counts were recorded for this clonotype. Here the CDR3 DNA reads TGTGCCAGCAGCCCTCGGGGTGGGAAGACCCAGTACTTC. Translation gives CASSPRGGKTQYF. The V call is TRBV12-3 or TRBV12-4, the J call TRBJ2-5, with D tentatively TRBD2 (5 bases). CDR3 length: 13 amino acids. Trimming shortened V by 6 bases and J by 6 bases, and 14 bases separated the two germline ends.

This rearrangement joins TRBV4-3 to TRBJ1-6; D gene uncertain. This CDR3 is 13 amino acids long. CDR1 is LGHNA, CDR2 YSLEER, per germline. V was trimmed by 0 bases and J by 7 bases, leaving 4 bases between them. The CDR3 here is CASSQDMNSPLHF. CDR3 in DNA: TGCGCCAGCAGCCAAGATATGAATTCACCCCTCCACTTT.

The chain employs TRBV20-1 and TRBJ1-1, with 9 bases that match TRBD1. Germline CDR1 and CDR2: DFQATT and SNEGSKA (reference sequence). The CDR3 runs to 14 residues. V was clipped by 6 bases and J by 4 bases; unmatched bases: 9. In nucleotides, the CDR3 is TGCAGTGCCAGGAACCAGACAGGGGGCACTGAAGCTTTCTTT. This gives the protein CSARNQTGGTEAFF.

This clonotype came up a few times. V usage is TRBV6-1 and J usage is TRBJ2-7, with 9 bases lining up with TRBD1. V was pared by 2 bases and J by 7 bases, with 3 bases of the junction left unmatched. CDR1 MNHNS and CDR2 SASEGT come from the germline V gene. The CDR3 is made up of 13 amino acids. CDR3 region: CASSEWTGVEQYF. In nucleotides, the CDR3 is TGTGCCAGCAGTGAATGGACAGGGGTAGAGCAGTACTTC.

This chain joins TRBV2 and TRBJ1-2; D call uncertain. The CDR3 sequence is 14 residues long. With 3 bases removed from V and 2 bases from J, the gap between germline ends came to 10 bases. The V gene's germline CDR1 is SNHLY and CDR2 FYNNEI. The CDR3 bases are TGTGCCAGCAGTGAGCGGGTTCAGAACTATGGCTACACCTTC. As protein: CASSERVQNYGYTF.

The chain links TRBV7-8 to TRBJ2-2; D possibly corresponds to TRBD2 (6 bases). Germline V gene sequence: CDR1 SGHVS, CDR2 FQNEAQ. CDR3 length: 18 amino acids. V was clipped by 2 bases and J by 1 base, with 17 bases between them. CDR3 sequence (DNA): TGTGCCAGCAGCTTACCTGGGGAGGCTACTTTGAACACCGGGGAGCTGTTTTTT. Translating it yields CASSLPGEATLNTGELFF.

This chain uses TRBV6-5 with TRBJ2-2, with D unresolved. This CDR3 comprises 17 residues. V was cut by 0 bases and J by 2 bases, with 13 bases left in between. Germline-derived CDR1 and CDR2 are MNHEY and SVGAGI. This CDR3 is CASSYSNGPLNTGELFF. CDR3 bases: TGTGCCAGCAGTTACTCGAATGGGCCTCTCAACACCGGGGAGCTGTTTTTT.

V gene TRBV6-2 or TRBV6-3 combines with J gene TRBJ2-1; 10 bases map to TRBD2. V lost 6 bases and J lost 1; bases outside the gene matches: 6. From germline, CDR1 is MNHEY and CDR2 SVGEGT. The CDR3 totals 16 residues. The CDR3 reads CASRYSGRLSYNEQFF. In DNA, the CDR3 is TGTGCCAGCAGATATAGCGGGAGGCTTTCCTACAATGAGCAGTTCTTC.

The genes are TRBV11-2 and TRBJ2-7, with 7 bases fitting TRBD2. The CDR3 covers 14 residues. CDR1 is SGHAT and CDR2 is FQNNGV in the germline V gene. The V and J ends lost 4 bases and 5 bases, in that order; junction bases with no gene match: 8. The CDR3 is CASSSFAGVNEQYF. CDR3 DNA sequence: TGTGCCAGCAGCTCCTTCGCGGGAGTGAACGAGCAGTACTTC. The full variable domain, rest sourced from reference TRBV11-2 and TRBJ2-7, is EAGVAQSPRYKIIEKRQSVAFWCNPISGHATLYWYQQILGQGPKLLIQFQNNGVVDDSQLPKDRFSAERLKGVDSTLKIQPAKLEDSAVYLCASSSFAGVNEQYFGPGTRLTVT.

This clonotype occurred once. The chain's CDR3 is CASSLWRAKNIQYF. CDR3 DNA sequence: TGTGCCAGCAGCTTATGGAGGGCCAAAAACATTCAGTACTTC. This sequence joins TRBV7-2 and TRBJ2-4; tentative D call: TRBD2 (5 bases). V lost 2 bases and J lost 1, with 6 bases in between. CDR1 and CDR2 (germline): SGHTA, FQGNSA. This CDR3 region has 14 residues.

CDR3 DNA sequence: TGTGCCAGCAGCTTACTGAGCGGGAAGCAGTATTTT. Translated: CASSLLSGKQYF. The gene calls are TRBV7-2 and TRBJ2-3, with TRBD2 identical over 7 bases. The trim removed 2 bases at V and 11 bases at J, leaving 4 bases unmatched. The CDR3 has 12 amino acids. Per germline, CDR1 SGHTA and CDR2 FQGNSA.

In its sample, this clonotype was seen a few times. The genes are TRBV4-1 and TRBJ2-1; 9 bases align to TRBD2. The CDR3 has 15 amino acids. Germline loops: CDR1 MGHRA, CDR2 YSYEKL. V shed 3 bases and J 3 bases; nucleotides not matched to a gene: 3. The CDR3 DNA reads TGCGCCAGCAGCCAGTTAGCGGGGGTCTACAATGAGCAGTTCTTC. Translating gives CASSQLAGVYNEQFF.

The chain employs TRBV3-1 and TRBJ2-1; no clear D. CDR1 and CDR2 from the germline V gene are LGHDT and YNNKEL (reference sequence). CDR3 length equals 14 residues. Trimming took off 0 bases at V and 5 bases at J, with 8 bases between the two ends. CDR3 residues: CASSQEGENNEQFF. The DNA of the CDR3 is TGTGCCAGCAGCCAAGAGGGCGAGAACAATGAGCAGTTCTTC.

Only a few counts were recorded for this clonotype. The gene calls are TRBV11-2 and TRBJ2-1; D gene uncertain. V lost 0 bases and J 4 bases, leaving 7 bases between the germline ends. The CDR3 length is 14 residues. CDR1 is SGHAT, CDR2 FQNNGV, per germline. CDR3 region: CASSLDPGYNEQFF. For the CDR3, the DNA is TGTGCCAGCAGCTTAGATCCGGGTTACAATGAGCAGTTCTTC.

This sequence joins TRBV7-2 and TRBJ1-6, with 8 bases fitting TRBD1. This CDR3 region has 14 residues. Trimming took 5 bases from V and 9 from J; bases not matched to a gene: 6. Germline V gene data show CDR1 as SGHTA and CDR2 as FQGNSA. Here the CDR3 reads CASSIRGRSSPLHF. The CDR3 nucleotides read TGTGCCAGCAGCATCAGGGGGCGTAGTTCACCCCTCCACTTT. The whole variable domain, remainder taken from reference TRBV7-2 and TRBJ1-6, is GAGVSQSPSNKVTEKGKDVELRCDPISGHTALYWYRQSLGQGLEFLIYFQGNSAPDKSGLPSDRFSAERTGGSVSTLTIQRTQQEDSAVYLCASSIRGRSSPLHFGNGTRLTVT.

The rearrangement joins TRBV6-5 to TRBJ2-3; no clear D gene. Germline CDR1 reads MNHEY; CDR2 reads SVGAGI. The CDR3 spans 11 residues. Trimming left V 8 bases short and J 6 bases short, with 9 bases between. The CDR3 is CASGRVDTQYF. In DNA form, the CDR3 reads TGTGCCAGCGGACGGGTCGATACGCAGTATTTT.

The chain employs TRBV7-9 and TRBJ1-1, with 9 positions matching TRBD1. The germline V gene has CDR1 SEHNR and CDR2 FQNEAQ (reference sequence). Trimming took 3 bases from V and 2 from J; bases not matched to a gene: 4. The CDR3 totals 15 residues. CDR3 sequence: CASSLTGGTNTEAFF. The CDR3, as DNA: TGTGCCAGCAGCTTGACAGGGGGGACCAACACTGAAGCTTTCTTT.

The J gene is TRBJ1-4, the V gene TRBV28, with 7 bases fitting TRBD1. Germline trimming cut 4 bases from V and 6 bases from J; bases unmatched to any gene: 11. This CDR3 region has 16 residues. In germline, CDR1 is MDHEN, CDR2 SYDVKM. The CDR3: CASSSQQGNRDEKLFF. CDR3 nucleotides: TGTGCCAGCAGTTCACAACAGGGGAATCGGGATGAAAAACTGTTTTTT. The full variable domain, in which reference TRBV28 and TRBJ1-4 provide the parts outside the CDR3, is DVKVTQSSRYLVKRTGEKVFLECVQDMDHENMFWYRQDPGLGLRLIYFSYDVKMKEKGDIPEGYSVSREKKERFSLILESASTNQTSMYLCASSSQQGNRDEKLFFGSGTQLSVL.

The chain carries TRBV6-6 and TRBJ2-7, with D tentatively TRBD2 (7 bases). Germline V lookup: CDR1 MNHNY, CDR2 SVGAGI (reference sequence). Trimming took off 6 bases at V and 4 bases at J, with 16 bases between the two ends. The CDR3 loop spans 14 amino acids. CDR3 nucleotide sequence: TGTGCCAGCAGCCAAGCGGGGACATTTTACGAGCAGTACTTC. This sequence encodes CASSQAGTFYEQYF.